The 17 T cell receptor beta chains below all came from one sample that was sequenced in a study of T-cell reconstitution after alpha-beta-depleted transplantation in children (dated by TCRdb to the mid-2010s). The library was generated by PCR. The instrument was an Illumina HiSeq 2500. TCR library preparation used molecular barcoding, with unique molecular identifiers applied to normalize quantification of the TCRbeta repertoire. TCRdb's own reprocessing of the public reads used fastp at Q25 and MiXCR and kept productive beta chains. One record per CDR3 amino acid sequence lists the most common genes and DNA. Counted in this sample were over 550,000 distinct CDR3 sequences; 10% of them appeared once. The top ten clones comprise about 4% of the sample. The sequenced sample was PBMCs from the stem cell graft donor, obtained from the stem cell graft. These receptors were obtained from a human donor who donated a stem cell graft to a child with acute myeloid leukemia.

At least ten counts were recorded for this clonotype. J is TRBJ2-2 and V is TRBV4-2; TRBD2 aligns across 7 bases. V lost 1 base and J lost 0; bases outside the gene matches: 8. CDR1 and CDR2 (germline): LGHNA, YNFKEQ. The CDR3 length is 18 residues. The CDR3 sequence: CASSQVTIAGSNTGELFF. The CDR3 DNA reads TGTGCCAGCAGCCAAGTGACGATAGCGGGTTCGAACACCGGGGAGCTGTTTTTT.

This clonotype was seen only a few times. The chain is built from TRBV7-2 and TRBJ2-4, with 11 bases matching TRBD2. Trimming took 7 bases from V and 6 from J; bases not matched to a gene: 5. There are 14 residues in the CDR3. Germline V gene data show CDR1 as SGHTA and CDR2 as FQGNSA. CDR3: CASTPGLAGNIQYF. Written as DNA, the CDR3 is TGTGCCAGCACCCCCGGACTAGCGGGAAACATTCAGTACTTC. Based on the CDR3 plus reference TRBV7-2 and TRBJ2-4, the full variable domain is GAGVSQSPSNKVTEKGKDVELRCDPISGHTALYWYRQSLGQGLEFLIYFQGNSAPDKSGLPSDRFSAERTGGSVSTLTIQRTQQEDSAVYLCASTPGLAGNIQYFGAGTRLSVL.

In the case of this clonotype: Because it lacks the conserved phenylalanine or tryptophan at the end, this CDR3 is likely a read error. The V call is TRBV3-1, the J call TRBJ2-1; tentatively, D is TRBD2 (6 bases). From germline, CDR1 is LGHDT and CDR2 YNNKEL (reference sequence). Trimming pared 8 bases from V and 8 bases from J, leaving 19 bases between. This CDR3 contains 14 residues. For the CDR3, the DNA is TGTGCCAGCGCGGGGCCTAATGTGGGCCATGAGCAGTTCTTG. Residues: CASAGPNVGHEQFL.

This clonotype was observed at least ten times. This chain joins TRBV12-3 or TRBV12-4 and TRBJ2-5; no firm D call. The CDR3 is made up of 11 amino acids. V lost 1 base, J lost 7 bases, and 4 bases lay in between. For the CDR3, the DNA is TGTGCCAGCAGTTTAGTGGGGACCCAGTACTTC. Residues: CASSLVGTQYF.

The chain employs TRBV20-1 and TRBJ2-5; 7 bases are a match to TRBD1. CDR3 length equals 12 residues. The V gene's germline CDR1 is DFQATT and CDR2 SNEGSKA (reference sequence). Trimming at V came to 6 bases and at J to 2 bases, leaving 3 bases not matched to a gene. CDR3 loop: CSAMGQQETQYF. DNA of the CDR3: TGCAGTGCCATGGGACAGCAAGAGACCCAGTACTTC.

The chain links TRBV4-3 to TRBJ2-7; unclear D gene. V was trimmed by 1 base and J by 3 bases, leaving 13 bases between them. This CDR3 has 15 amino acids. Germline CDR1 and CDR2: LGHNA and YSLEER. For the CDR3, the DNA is TGCGCCAGCAGCCAAGCTCCCTTACAAGGCTACGAGCAGTACTTC. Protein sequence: CASSQAPLQGYEQYF.

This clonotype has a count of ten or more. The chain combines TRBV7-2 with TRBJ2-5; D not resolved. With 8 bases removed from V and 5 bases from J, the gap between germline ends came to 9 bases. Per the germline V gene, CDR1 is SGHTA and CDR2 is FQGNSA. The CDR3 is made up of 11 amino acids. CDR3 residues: CASSPRETQYF. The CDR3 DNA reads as TGTGCCAGCTCACCCCGGGAGACCCAGTACTTC.

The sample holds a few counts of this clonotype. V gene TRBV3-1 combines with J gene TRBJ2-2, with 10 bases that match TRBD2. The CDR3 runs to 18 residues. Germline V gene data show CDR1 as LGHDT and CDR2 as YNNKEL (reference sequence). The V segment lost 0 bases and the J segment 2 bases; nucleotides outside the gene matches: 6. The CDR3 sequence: CASSQEPAGGSNTGELFF. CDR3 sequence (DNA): TGTGCCAGCAGCCAAGAGCCAGCGGGAGGGTCAAACACCGGGGAGCTGTTTTTT.

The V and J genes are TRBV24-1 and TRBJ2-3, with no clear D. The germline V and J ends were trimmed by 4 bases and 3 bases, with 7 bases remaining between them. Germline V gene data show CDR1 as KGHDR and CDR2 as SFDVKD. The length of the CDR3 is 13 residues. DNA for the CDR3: TGTGCCACCAGTGAAACACCTACAGATACGCAGTATTTT. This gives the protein CATSETPTDTQYF.

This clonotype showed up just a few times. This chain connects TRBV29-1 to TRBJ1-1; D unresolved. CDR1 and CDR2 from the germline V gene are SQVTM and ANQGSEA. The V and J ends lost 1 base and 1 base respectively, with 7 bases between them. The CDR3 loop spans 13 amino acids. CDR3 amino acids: CSVEGRTNTEAFF. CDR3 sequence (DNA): TGCAGCGTTGAAGGACGGACGAACACTGAAGCTTTCTTT.

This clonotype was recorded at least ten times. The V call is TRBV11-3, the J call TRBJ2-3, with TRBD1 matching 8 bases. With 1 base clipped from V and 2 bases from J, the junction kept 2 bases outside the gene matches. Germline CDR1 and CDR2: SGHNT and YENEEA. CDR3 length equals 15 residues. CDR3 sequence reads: CASSLGTGNTDTQYF. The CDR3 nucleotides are TGTGCCAGCAGCTTAGGGACAGGGAACACAGATACGCAGTATTTT.

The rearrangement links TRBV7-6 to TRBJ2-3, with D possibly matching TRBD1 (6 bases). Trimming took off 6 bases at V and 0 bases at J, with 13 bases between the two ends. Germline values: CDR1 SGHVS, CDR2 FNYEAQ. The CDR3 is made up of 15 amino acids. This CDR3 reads CASSRKTGSTDTQYF. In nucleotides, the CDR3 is TGTGCCAGCAGTCGAAAGACAGGTAGCACAGATACGCAGTATTTT.

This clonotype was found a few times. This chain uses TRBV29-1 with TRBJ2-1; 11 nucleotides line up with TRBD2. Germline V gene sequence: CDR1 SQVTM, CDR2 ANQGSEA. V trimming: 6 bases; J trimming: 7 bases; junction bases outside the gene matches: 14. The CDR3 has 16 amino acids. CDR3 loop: CSVIIVSGRAWNEQFF. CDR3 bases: TGCAGCGTAATAATTGTTAGCGGGAGGGCCTGGAATGAGCAGTTCTTC.

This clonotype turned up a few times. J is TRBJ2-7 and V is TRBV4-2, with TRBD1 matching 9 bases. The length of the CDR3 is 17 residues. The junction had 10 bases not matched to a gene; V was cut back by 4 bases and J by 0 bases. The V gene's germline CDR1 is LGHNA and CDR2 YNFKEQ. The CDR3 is CASSPTTGTGNSYEQYF. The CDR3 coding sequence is TGTGCCAGCAGCCCCACTACCGGGACAGGGAACTCCTACGAGCAGTACTTC.

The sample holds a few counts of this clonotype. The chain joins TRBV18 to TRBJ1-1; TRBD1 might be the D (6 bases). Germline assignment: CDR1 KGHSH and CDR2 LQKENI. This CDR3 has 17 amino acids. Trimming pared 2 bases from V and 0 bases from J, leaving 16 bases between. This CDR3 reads CASSPKGQGPMNTEAFF. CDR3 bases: TGTGCCAGCTCACCAAAGGGGCAGGGGCCCATGAACACTGAAGCTTTCTTT.

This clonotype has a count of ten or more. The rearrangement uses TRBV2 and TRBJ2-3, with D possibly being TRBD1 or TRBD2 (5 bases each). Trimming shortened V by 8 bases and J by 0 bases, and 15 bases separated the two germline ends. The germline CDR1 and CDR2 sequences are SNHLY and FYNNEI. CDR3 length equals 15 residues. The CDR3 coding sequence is TGTGCCAGCGTCCCCGGGGCATTAAGCACAGATACGCAGTATTTT. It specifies CASVPGALSTDTQYF.

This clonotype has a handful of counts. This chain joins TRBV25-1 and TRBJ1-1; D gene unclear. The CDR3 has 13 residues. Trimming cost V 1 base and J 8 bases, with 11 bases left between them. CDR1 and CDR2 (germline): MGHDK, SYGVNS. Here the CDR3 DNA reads TGTGCCAGCAGTGAATCCTGGTATGCGGAAGCTTTCTTT. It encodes CASSESWYAEAFF.